This TCR beta chain is drawn from a study of blood T cell repertoires in COVID-19 (dated by TCRdb to the early 2020s). About the study as a whole: Collaborator samples came from the United States, Italy and Spain and covered acute and convalescent phases of COVID-19. The prospective study material was composed of cDNA or gDNA derived from T cells, B-cell-depleted T cells, or PBMCs. Subjects who had been exposed to COVID-19, were actively infected with it, or had recovered from it provided the deeply sampled blood TCRbeta repertoires that made up the dataset. The repertoires were released in a freely available public database meant as a resource for research on the immune response to SARS-CoV-2. The samples were drawn from two sources: the first 160 participants of the ongoing ImmuneRACE study, and 950 to 1,500 subjects contributed by 6 global collaborators. Nearly every sample came with metadata listing a de-identified subject ID, COVID-19 status, age in years and sex. Where available, HLA class I and class II types were taken from metadata supplied by the sample provider and were not determined by assay-based typing.

TCRbeta CDR3 regions were amplified from genomic DNA by means of the immunoSEQ Assay, a bias-controlled multiplex PCR. Concerning the study's data processing: Nucleated cell counts per sample were estimated from amplification of reference gene primers within the assay. To quantify the absolute abundance of each unique TCRbeta CDR3 rearrangement, sequence reads were collapsed and filtered. Productive Simpson clonality was computed per sample as the square root of Simpson's diversity index over productive rearrangements. TCRdb stores this immuneACCESS table with in-frame sequences only. Part of the clones is absent; in the studies checked, under half of the shortfall reflects unresolved V genes, and no reason is known for the rest. V, J and clone size derive from that table, while D and trimming were established from the DNA sequence. Counted in this sample were some 300,000 clones; 70% to 90% of them appeared once. Roughly 13% of the sample is held by the ten biggest clonotypes.

At one collaborating source in Seattle, patients were enrolled during active infection and were followed longitudinally through the course of disease. The collaborating institutions used their own protocols to collect whole blood in K2EDTA tubes. For TCRbeta analysis, collaborator samples were shipped as frozen whole blood, as isolated PBMCs, or as DNA extracted from either sample type. As to this clone: Its target antigen remains unknown. Base quality data are lacking; no much larger clone is found one base away.

Overall study results and their limits: The amount of clinical and demographic metadata varied by source and participant and was provided uncurated.

CDR1 LNHDA and CDR2 SQIVND are derived from the germline V gene (reference sequence). The CDR3 numbers 13 residues from cysteine through phenylalanine. The sequence is cut down to CDR3 DNA, 39 bases in frame from base 1. V drops 7 bases and J drops 11 bases, leaving 15 bases in between. Recombination connected TRBV19 to TRBJ1-6, with no confident D gene call. The TCR originated in a woman between 65 and 79 years old with COVID-19, enrolled during active disease. The material sequenced was peripheral blood. The CDR3 reads CASTSGGRAPLHF. The nucleotides are TGTGCCAGTACCTCAGGAGGGAGAGCACCCCTCCACTTT.